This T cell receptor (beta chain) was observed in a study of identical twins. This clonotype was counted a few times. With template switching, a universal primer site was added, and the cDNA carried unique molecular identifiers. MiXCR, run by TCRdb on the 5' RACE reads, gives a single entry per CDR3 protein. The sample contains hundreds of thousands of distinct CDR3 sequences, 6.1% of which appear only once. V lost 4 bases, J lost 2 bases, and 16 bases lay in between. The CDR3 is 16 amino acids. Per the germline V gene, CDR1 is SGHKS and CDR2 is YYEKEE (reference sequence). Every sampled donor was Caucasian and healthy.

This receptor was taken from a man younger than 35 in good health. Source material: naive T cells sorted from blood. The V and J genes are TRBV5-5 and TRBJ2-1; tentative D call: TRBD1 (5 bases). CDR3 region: CASSPGPTVTYNEQFF. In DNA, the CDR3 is TGTGCCAGCAGCCCCGGGCCGACAGTAACCTACAATGAGCAGTTCTTC. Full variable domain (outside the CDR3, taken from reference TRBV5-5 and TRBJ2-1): DAGVTQSPTHLIKTRGQQVTLRCSPISGHKSVSWYQQVLGQGPQFIFQYYEKEERGRGNFPDRFSARQFPNYSSELNVNALLLGDSALYLCASSPGPTVTYNEQFFGPGTRLTVL.